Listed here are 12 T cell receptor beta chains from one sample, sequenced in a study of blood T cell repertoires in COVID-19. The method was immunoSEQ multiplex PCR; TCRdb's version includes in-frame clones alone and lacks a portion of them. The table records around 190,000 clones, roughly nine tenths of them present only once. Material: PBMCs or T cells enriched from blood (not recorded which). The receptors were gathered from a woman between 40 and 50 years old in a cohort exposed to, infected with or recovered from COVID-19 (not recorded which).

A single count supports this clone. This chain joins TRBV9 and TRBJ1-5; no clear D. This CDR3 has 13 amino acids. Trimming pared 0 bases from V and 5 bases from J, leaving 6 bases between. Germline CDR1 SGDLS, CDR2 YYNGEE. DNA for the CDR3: TGTGCCAGCAGCGTAGACAGTTATCAGCCCCAGCATTTT. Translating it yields CASSVDSYQPQHF.

The DNA of the CDR3 is TGTGCCAGCAGTTACAGCGGGACGATCTACGAGCAGTACTTC. Encoded protein: CASSYSGTIYEQYF. The chain joins TRBV27 to TRBJ2-7, with 7 nucleotides matching TRBD2. The V and J ends lost 4 bases and 3 bases, in that order; junction bases with no gene match: 6. Germline V gene data show CDR1 as MNHEY and CDR2 as SMNVEV (reference sequence). The CDR3 has 14 residues.

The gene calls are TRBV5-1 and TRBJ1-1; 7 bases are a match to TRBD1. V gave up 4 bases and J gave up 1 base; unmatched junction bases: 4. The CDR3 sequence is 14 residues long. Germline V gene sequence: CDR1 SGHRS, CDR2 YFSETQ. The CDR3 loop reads CASSPRDRNTEAFF. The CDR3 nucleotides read TGCGCCAGCAGCCCTAGGGACAGGAACACTGAAGCTTTCTTT.

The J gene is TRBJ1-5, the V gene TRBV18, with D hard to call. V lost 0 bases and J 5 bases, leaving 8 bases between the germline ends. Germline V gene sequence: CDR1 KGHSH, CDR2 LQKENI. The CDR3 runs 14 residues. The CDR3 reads CASSPPSRDQPQHF. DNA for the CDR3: TGTGCCAGCTCACCACCATCTCGGGATCAGCCCCAGCATTTT.

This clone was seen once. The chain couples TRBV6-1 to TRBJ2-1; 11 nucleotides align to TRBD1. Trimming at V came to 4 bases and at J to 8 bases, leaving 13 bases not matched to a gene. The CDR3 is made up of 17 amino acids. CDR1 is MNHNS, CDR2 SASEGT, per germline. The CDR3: CASSVLRDRGDVDEQFF. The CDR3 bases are TGTGCCAGCAGTGTACTCCGGGACAGGGGGGACGTGGATGAGCAGTTCTTC.

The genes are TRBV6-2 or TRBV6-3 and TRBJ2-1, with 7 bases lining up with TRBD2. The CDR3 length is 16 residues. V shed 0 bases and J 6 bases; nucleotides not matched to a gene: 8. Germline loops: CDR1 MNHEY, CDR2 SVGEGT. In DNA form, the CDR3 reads TGTGCCAGCAGTTACTCAGGGGAGGGCCCAGGCAATGAGCAGTTCTTC. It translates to CASSYSGEGPGNEQFF.

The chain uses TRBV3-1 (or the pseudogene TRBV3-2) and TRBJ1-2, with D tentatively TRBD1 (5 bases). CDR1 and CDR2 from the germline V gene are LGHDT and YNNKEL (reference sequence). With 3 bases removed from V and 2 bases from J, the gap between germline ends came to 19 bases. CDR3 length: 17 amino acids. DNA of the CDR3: TGTGCCAGCAGCCAGGGGCACACACAATCCTTCAACTATGGCTACACCTTC. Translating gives CASSQGHTQSFNYGYTF.

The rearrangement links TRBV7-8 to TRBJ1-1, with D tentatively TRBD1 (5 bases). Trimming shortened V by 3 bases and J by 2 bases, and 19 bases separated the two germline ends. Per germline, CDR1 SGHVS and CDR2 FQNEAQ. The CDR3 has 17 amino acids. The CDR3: CASSFRPGWRSNTEAFF. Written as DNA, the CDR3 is TGTGCCAGCAGCTTTAGGCCAGGGTGGCGGAGTAACACTGAAGCTTTCTTT.

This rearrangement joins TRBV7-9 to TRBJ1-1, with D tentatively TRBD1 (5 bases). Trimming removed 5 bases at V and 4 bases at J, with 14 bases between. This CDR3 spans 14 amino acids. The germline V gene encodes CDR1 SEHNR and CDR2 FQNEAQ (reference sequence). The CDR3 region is CASSVEGWRTEAFF. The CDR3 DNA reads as TGTGCCAGCAGCGTAGAGGGGTGGCGCACTGAAGCTTTCTTT.

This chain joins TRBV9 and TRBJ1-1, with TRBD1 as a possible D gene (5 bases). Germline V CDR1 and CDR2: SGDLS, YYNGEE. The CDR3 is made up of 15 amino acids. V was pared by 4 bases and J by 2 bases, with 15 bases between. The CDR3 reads CASSYSGTPNTEAFF. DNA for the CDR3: TGTGCCAGCAGCTACTCCGGGACTCCTAACACTGAAGCTTTCTTT.

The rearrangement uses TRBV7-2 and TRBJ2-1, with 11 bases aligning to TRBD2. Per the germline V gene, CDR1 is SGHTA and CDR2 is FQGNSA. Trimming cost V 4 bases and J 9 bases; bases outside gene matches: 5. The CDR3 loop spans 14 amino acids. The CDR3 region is CASSSRLAGIEQFF. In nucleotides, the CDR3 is TGTGCCAGCAGCTCTAGACTAGCGGGAATTGAGCAGTTCTTC.

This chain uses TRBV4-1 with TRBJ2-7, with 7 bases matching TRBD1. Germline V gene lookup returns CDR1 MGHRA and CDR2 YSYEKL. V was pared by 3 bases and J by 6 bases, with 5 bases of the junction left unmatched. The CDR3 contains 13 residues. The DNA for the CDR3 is TGCGCCAGCAGCCAGGAAGGGGGCGCCGAGCAGTACTTC. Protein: CASSQEGGAEQYF.